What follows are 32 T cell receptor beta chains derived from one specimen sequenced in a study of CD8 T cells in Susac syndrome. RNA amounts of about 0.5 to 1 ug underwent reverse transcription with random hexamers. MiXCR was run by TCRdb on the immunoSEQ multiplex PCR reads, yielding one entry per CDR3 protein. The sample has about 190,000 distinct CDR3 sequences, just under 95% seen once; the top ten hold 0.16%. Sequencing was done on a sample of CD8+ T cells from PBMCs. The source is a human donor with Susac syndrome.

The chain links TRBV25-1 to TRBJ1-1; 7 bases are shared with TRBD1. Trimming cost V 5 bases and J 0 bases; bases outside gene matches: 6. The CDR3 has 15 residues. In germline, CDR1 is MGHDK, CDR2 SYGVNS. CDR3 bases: TGTGCCAGCAGTAGGCCGGGACAGATGAACACTGAAGCTTTCTTT. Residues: CASSRPGQMNTEAFF.

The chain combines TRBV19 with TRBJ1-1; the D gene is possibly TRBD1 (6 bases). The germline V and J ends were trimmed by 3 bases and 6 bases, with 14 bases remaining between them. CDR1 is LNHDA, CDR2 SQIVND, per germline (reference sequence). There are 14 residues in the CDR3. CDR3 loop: CASSIVIGGSEAFF. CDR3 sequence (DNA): TGTGCCAGTAGTATTGTTATTGGGGGCTCTGAAGCTTTCTTT.

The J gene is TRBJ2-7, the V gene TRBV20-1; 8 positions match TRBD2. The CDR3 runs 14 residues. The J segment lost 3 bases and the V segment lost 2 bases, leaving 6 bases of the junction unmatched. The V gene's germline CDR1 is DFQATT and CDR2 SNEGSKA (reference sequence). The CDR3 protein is CSARIPSGGYEQYF. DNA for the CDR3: TGCAGTGCTAGAATTCCGAGCGGGGGCTACGAGCAGTACTTC.

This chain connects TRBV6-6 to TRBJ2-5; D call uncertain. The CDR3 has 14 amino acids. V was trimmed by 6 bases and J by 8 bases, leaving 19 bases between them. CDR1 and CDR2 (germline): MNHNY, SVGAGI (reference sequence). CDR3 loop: CASREDSLDTTQYF. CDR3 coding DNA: TGTGCCAGCAGGGAAGATTCTCTAGATACCACCCAGTACTTC.

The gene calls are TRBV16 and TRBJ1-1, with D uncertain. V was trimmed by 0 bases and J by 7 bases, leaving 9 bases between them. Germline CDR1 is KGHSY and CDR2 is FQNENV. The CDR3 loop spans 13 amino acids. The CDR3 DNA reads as TGTGCCAGCAGCCAATCTGAGGGCAATGAAGCTTTCTTT. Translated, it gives CASSQSEGNEAFF.

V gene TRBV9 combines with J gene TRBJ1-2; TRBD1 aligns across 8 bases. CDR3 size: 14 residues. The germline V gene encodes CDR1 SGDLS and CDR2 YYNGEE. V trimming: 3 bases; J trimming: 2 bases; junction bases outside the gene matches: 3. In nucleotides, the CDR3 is TGTGCCAGCAGCGGTAACAGGGGGAACTATGGCTACACCTTC. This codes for CASSGNRGNYGYTF.

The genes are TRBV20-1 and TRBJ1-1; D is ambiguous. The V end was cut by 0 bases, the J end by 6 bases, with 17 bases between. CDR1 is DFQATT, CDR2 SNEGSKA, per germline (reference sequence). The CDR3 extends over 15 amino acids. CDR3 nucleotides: TGCAGTGCTAGAGATCTCGCTGGGATAACCGCTGAAGCTTTCTTT. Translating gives CSARDLAGITAEAFF.

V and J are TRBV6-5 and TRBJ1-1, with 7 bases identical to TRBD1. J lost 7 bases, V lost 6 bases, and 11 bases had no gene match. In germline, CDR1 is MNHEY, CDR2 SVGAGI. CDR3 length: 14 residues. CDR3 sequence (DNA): TGTGCCAGCAGCAGGCGTGACAGGGCGAGTGAAGCTTTCTTT. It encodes CASSRRDRASEAFF.

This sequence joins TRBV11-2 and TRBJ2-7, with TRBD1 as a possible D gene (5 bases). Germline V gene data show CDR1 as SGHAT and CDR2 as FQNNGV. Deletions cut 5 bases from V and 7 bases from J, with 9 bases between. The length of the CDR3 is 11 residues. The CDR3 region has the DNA TGTGCCAGCAGCGATCAGGGAGAGCAGTACTTC. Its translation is CASSDQGEQYF.

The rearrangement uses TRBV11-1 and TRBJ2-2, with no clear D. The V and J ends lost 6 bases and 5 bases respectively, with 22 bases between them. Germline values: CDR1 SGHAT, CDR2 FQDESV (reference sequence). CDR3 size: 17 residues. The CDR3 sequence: CASRELSTYRATGELFF. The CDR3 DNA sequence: TGTGCCAGCAGGGAACTTTCAACCTATAGGGCAACCGGGGAGCTGTTTTTT.

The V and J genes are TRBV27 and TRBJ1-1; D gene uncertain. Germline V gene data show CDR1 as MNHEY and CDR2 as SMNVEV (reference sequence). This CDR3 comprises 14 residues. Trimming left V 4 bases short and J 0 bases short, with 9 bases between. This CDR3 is CASSSPGMNTEAFF. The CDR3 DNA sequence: TGTGCCAGCAGTTCGCCGGGGATGAACACTGAAGCTTTCTTT.

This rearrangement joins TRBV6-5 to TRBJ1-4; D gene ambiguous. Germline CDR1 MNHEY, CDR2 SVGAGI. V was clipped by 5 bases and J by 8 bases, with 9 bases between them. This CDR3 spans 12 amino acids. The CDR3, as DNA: TGTGCCAGCAGTCCCTCCGGAGAAAAACTGTTTTTT. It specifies CASSPSGEKLFF.

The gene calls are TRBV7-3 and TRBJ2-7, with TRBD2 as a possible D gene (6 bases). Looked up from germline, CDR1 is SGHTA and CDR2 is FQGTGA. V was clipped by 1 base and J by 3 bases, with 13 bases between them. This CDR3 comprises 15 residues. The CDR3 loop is CASSLNGSPLYEQYF. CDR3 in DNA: TGTGCCAGCAGCTTAAACGGGAGTCCGCTCTACGAGCAGTACTTC. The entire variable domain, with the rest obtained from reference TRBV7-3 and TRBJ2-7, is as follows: GAGVSQTPSNKVTEKGKYVELRCDPISGHTALYWYRQSLGQGPEFLIYFQGTGAADDSGLPNDRFFAVRPEGSVSTLKIQRTERGDSAVYLCASSLNGSPLYEQYFGPGTRLTVT.

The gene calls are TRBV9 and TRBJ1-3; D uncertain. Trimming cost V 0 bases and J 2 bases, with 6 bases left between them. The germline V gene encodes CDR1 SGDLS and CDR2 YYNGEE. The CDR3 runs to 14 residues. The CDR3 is CASSVGGPGNTIYF. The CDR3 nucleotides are TGTGCCAGCAGCGTAGGAGGACCTGGAAACACCATATATTTT.

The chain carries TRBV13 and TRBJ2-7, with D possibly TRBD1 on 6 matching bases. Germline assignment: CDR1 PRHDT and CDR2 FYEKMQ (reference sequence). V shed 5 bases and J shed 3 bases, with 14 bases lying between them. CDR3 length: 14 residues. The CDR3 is CASSQPGADYEQYF. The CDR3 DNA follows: TGTGCCAGCAGCCAACCAGGGGCTGACTACGAGCAGTACTTC.

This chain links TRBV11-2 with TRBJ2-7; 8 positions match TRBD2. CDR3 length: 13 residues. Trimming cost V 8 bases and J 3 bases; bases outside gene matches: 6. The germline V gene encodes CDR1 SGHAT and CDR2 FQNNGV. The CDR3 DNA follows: TGTGCCAGCTCGGGGCTAGCGGGCTACGAGCAGTACTTC. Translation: CASSGLAGYEQYF.

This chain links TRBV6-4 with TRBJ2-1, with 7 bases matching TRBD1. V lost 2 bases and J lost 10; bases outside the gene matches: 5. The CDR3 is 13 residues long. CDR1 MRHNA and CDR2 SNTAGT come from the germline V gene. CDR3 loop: CASSDEGAGEQFF. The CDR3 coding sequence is TGTGCCAGCAGTGACGAGGGGGCTGGAGAGCAGTTCTTC.

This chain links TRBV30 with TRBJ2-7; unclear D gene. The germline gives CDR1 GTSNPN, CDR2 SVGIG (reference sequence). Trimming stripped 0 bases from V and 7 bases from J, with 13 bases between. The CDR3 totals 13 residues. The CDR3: CAWSVMLDREQYF. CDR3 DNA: TGTGCCTGGAGTGTAATGTTGGATAGAGAGCAGTACTTC.

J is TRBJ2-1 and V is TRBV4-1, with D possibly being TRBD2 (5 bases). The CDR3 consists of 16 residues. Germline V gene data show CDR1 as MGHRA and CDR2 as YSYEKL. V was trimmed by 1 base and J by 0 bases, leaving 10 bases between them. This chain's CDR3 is CASSQVAADSYNEQFF. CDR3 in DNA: TGCGCCAGCAGCCAAGTAGCAGCGGACTCCTACAATGAGCAGTTCTTC.

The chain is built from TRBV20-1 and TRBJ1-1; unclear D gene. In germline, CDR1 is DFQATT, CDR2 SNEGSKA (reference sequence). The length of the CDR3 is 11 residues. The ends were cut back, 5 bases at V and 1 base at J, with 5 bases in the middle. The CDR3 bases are TGCAGTGCTGTGAGGAACACTGAAGCTTTCTTT. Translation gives CSAVRNTEAFF.

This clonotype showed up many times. CDR3 loop: CASSSSTDTQYF. DNA for the CDR3: TGTGCCAGCAGCTCTAGCACAGATACGCAGTATTTT. This chain uses TRBV12-3 or TRBV12-4 with TRBJ2-3; D is unresolved. Between the trimmed V and J ends, which lost 6 bases and 0 bases, there was a span of 4 bases. The CDR3 length is 12 residues.

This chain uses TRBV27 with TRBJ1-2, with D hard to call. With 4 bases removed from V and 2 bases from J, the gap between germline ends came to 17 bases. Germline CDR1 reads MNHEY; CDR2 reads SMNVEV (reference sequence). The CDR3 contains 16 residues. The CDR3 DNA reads TGTGCCAGCAGTTGGCGACTGAAGCCGTCGAACTATGGCTACACCTTC. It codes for CASSWRLKPSNYGYTF.

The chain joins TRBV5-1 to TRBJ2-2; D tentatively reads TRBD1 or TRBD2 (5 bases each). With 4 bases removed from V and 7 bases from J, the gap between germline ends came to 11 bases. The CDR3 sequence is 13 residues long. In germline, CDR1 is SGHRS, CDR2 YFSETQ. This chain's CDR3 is CASSLRESGELFF. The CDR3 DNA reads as TGCGCCAGCAGCCTCAGGGAGAGCGGGGAGCTGTTTTTT.

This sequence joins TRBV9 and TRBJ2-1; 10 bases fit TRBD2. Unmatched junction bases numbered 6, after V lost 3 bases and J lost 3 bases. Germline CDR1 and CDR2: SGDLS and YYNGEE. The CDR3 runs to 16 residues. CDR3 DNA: TGTGCCAGCAGCGCAGTGACTAGCGGGTACTACAATGAGCAGTTCTTC. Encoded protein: CASSAVTSGYYNEQFF.

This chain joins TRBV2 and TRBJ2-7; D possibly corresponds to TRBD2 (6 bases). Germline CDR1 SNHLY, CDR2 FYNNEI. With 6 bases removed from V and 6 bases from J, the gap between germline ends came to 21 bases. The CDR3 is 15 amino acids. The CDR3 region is CASRSTGLLTSEQYF. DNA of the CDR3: TGTGCCAGCAGGTCAACGGGACTTCTGACCTCCGAGCAGTACTTC.

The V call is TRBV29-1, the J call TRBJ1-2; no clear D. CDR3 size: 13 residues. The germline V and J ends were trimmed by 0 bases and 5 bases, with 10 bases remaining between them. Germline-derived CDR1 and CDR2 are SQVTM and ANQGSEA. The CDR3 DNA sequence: TGCAGCGTTGAAGATCTTCTGGGTTATGGCTACACCTTC. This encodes CSVEDLLGYGYTF.

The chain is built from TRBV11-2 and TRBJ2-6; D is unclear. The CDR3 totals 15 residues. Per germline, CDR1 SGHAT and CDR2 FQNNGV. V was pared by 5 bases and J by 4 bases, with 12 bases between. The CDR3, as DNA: TGTGCCAGCAGCAAGACGGGCACGGGGGCCAACGTCCTGACTTTC. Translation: CASSKTGTGANVLTF.

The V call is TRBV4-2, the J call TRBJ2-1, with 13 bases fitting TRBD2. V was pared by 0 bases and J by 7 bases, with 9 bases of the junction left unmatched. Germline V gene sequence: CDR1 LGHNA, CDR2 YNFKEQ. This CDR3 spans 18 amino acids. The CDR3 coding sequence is TGTGCCAGCAGCCAAGATCCGGGGACTAGCGGGATTTCAAATGAGCAGTTCTTC. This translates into CASSQDPGTSGISNEQFF.

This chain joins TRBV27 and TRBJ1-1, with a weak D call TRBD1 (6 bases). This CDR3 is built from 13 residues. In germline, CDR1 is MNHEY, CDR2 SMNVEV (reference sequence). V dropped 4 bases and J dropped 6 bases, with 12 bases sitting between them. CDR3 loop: CASSSTGNPEAFF. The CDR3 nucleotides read TGTGCCAGCAGTTCGACAGGAAACCCTGAAGCTTTCTTT.

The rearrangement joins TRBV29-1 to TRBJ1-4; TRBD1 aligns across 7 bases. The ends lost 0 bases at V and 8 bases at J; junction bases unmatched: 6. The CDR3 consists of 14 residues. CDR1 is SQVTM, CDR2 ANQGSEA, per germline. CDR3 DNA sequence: TGCAGCGTTGAAGAAGGGGGCATCGGGGAAAAACTGTTTTTT. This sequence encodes CSVEEGGIGEKLFF.

In DNA form, the CDR3 reads TGTGCCAGCACCACGGCGATTATAGCTAACTATGGCTACACCTTC. Translating gives CASTTAIIANYGYTF. V usage is TRBV5-4 and J usage is TRBJ1-2; unclear D gene. The CDR3 length is 15 residues. Looked up from germline, CDR1 is SGHNT and CDR2 is YYREEE (reference sequence). Trimming left V 6 bases short and J 0 bases short, with 15 bases between.

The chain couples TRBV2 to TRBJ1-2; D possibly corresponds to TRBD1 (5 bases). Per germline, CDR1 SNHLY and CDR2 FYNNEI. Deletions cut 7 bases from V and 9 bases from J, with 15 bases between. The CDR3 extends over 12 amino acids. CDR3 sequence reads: CASTQEGNRYTF. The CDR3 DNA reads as TGTGCCAGCACCCAGGAGGGGAATCGCTACACCTTC. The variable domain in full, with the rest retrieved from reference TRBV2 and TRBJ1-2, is EPEVTQTPSHQVTQMGQEVILRCVPISNHLYFYWYRQILGQKVEFLVSFYNNEISEKSEIFDDQFSVERPDGSNFTLKIRSTKLEDSAMYFCASTQEGNRYTFGSGTRLTVV.